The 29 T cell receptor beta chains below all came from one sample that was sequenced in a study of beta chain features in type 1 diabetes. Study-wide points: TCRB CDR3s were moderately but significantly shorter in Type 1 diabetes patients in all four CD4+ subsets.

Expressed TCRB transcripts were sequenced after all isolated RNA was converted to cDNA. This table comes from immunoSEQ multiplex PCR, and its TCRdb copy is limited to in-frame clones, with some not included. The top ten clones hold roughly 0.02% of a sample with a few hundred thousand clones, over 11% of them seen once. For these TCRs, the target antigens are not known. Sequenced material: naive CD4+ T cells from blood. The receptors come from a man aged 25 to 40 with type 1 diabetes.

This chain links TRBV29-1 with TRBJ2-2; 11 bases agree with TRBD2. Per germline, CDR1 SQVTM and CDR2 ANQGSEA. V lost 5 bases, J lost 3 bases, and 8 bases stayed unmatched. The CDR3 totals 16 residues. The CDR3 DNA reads TGCAGCGTTACTTACTCTAGCGGGAGGTACACCGGGGAGCTGTTTTTT. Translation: CSVTYSSGRYTGELFF.

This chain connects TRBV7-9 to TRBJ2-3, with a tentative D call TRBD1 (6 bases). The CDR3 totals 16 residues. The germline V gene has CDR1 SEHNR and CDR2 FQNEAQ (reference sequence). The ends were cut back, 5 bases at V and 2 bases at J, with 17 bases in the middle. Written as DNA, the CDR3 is TGTGCCAGCAGCCTCCTCGGGACACTCGACACAGATACGCAGTATTTT. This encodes CASSLLGTLDTDTQYF.

CDR3 coding DNA: TGTGCCAGTAGTATTACGCGGGACAGCGCTGAAGCTTTCTTT. It yields the protein CASSITRDSAEAFF. This chain joins TRBV19 and TRBJ1-1; 7 bases align to TRBD1. The CDR3 has 14 residues. The germline CDR1 and CDR2 sequences are LNHDA and SQIVND (reference sequence). The J segment lost 6 bases and the V segment lost 3 bases, leaving 7 bases of the junction unmatched.

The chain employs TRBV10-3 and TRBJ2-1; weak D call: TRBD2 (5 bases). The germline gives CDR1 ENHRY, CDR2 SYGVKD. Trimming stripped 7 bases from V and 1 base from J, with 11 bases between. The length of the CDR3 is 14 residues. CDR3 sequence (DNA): TGTGCCATCAAGCTAGCAGATTCCTACAATGAGCAGTTCTTC. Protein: CAIKLADSYNEQFF.

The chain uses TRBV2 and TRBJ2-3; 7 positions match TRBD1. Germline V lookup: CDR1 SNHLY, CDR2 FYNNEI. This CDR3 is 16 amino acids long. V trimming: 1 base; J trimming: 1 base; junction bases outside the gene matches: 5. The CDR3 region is CASSEGQGEGTDTQYF. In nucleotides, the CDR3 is TGTGCCAGCAGTGAAGGGCAGGGGGAAGGCACAGATACGCAGTATTTT.

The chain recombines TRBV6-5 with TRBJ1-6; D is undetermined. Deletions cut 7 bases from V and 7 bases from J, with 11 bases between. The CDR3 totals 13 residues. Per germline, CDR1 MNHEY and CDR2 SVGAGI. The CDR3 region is CASKRSENSPLHF. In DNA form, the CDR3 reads TGTGCCAGCAAGCGGTCGGAAAATTCACCCCTCCACTTT.

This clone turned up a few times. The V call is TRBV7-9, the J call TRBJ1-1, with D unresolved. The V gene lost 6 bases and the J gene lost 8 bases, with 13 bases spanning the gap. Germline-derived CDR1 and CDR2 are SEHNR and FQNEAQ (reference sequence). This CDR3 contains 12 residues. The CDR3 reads CASSQSLGEAFF. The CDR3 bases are TGTGCCAGCAGTCAAAGCCTCGGGGAAGCTTTCTTT.

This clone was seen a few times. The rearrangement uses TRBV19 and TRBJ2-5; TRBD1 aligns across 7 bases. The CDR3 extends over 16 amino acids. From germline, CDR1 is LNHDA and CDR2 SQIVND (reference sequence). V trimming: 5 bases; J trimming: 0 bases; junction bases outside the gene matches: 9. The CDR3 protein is CASSPMRGGNQETQYF. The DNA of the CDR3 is TGTGCCAGTAGTCCGATGAGAGGGGGCAACCAAGAGACCCAGTACTTC.

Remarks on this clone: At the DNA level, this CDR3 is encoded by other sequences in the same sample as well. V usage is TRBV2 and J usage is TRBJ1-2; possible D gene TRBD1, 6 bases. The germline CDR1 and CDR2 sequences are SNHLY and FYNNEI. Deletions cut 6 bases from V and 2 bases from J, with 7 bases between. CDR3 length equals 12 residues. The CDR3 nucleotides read TGTGCCAGCAGCGGACAGAACTATGGCTACACCTTC. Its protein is CASSGQNYGYTF.

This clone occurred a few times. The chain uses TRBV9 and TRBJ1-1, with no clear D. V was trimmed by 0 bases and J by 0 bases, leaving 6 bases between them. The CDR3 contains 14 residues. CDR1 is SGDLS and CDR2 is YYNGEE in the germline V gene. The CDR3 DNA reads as TGTGCCAGCAGCGTAGGGGGAGTGAACACTGAAGCTTTCTTT. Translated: CASSVGGVNTEAFF.

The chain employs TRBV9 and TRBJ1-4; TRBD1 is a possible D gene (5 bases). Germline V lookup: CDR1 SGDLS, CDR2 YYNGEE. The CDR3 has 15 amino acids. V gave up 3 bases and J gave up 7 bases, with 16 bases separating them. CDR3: CASSAQQVVGEKLFF. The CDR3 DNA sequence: TGTGCCAGCAGCGCGCAACAGGTTGTGGGTGAAAAACTGTTTTTT.

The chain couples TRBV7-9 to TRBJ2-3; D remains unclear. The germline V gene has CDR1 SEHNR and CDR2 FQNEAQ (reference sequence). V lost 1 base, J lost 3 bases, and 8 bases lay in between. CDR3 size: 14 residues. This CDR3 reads CASSLGSGTDTQYF. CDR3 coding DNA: TGTGCCAGCAGCTTAGGGTCGGGTACAGATACGCAGTATTTT. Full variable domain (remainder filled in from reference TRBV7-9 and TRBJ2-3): DTGVSQNPRHKITKRGQNVTFRCDPISEHNRLYWYRQTLGQGPEFLTYFQNEAQLEKSRLLSDRFSAERPKGSFSTLEIQRTEQGDSAMYLCASSLGSGTDTQYFGPGTRLTVL.

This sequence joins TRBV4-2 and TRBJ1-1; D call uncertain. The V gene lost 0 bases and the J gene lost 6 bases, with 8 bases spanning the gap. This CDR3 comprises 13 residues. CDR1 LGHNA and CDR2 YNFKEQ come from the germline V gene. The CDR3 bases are TGTGCCAGCAGCCAAGATCGGAGCGCTGAAGCTTTCTTT. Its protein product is CASSQDRSAEAFF.

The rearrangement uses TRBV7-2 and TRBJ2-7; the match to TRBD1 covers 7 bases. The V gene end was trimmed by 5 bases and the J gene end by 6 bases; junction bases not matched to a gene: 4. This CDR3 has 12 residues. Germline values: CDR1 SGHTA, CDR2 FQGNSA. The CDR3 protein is CASSPGQFEQYF. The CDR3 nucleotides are TGTGCCAGCAGCCCGGGACAGTTCGAGCAGTACTTC.

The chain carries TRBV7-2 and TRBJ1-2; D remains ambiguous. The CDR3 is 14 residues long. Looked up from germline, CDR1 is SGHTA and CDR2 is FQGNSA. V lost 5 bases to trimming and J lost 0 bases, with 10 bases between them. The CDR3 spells CASSGGIANYGYTF. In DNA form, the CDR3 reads TGTGCCAGCAGCGGAGGGATAGCTAACTATGGCTACACCTTC.

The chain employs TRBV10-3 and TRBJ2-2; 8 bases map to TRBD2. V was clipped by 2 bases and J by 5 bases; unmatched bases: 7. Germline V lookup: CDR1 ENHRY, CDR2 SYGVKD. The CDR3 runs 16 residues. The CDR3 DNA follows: TGTGCCATCAGTGAGGGGCTAGCGGGCCCGACCGGGGAGCTGTTTTTT. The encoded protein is CAISEGLAGPTGELFF.

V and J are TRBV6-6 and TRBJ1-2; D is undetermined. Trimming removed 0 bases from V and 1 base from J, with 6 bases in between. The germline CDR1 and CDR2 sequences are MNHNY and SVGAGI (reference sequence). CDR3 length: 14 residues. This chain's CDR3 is CASSYSGDNYGYTF. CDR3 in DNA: TGTGCCAGCAGTTACTCGGGAGATAACTATGGCTACACCTTC.

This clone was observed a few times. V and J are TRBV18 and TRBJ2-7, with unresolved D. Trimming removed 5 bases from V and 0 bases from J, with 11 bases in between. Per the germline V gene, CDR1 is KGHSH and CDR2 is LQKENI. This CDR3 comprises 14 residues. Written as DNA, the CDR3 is TGTGCCAGCTCAGGGCAACACGGCTCCTACGAGCAGTACTTC. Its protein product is CASSGQHGSYEQYF.

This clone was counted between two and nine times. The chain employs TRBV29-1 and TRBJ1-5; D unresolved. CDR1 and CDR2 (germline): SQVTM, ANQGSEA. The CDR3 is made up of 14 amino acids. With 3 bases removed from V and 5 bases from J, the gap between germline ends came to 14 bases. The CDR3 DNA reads TGCAGCGTTGACAGTGGGGAGTTGGATCAGCCCCAGCATTTT. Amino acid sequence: CSVDSGELDQPQHF.

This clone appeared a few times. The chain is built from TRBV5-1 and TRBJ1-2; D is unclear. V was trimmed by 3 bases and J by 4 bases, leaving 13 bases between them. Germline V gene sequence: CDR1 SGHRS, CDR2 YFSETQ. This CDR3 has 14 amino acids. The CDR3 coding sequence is TGCGCCAGCAGCTCGCCCTCTGGAGGCTATGGCTACACCTTC. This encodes CASSSPSGGYGYTF. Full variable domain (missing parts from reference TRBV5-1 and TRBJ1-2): KAGVTQTPRYLIKTRGQQVTLSCSPISGHRSVSWYQQTPGQGLQFLFEYFSETQRNKGNFPGRFSGRQFSNSRSEMNVSTLELGDSALYLCASSSPSGGYGYTFGSGTRLTVV.

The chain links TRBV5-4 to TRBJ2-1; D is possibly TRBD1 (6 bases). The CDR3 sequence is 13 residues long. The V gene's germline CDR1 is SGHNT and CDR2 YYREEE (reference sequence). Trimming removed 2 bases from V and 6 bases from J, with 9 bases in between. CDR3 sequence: CASSLQGANEQFF. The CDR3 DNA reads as TGTGCCAGCAGCTTACAGGGTGCCAATGAGCAGTTCTTC.

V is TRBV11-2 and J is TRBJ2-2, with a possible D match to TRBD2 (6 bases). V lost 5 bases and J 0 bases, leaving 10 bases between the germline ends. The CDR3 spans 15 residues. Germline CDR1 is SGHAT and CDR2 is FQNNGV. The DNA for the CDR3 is TGTGCCAGCAGCCCGGGACTCCCGAACACCGGGGAGCTGTTTTTT. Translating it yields CASSPGLPNTGELFF.

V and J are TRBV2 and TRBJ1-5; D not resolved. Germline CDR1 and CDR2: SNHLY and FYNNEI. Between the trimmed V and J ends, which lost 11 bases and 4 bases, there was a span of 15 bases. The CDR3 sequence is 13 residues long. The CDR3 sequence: CASNGEWNQPQHF. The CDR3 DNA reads TGTGCCTCGAACGGGGAGTGGAATCAGCCCCAGCATTTT.

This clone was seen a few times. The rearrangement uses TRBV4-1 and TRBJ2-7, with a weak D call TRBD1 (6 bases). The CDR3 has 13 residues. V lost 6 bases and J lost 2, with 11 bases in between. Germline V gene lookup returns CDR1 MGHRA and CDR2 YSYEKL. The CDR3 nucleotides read TGCGCCAGCAGTCGCGGACAGACCTACGAGCAGTACTTC. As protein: CASSRGQTYEQYF.

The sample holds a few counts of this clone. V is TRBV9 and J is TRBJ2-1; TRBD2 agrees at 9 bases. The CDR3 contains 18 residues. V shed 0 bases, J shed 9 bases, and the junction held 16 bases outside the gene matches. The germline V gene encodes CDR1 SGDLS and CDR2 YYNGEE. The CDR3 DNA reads TGTGCCAGCAGCGTAGCTCCCTTACCTAGCGGGATTTTTAGTGAGCAGTTCTTC. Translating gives CASSVAPLPSGIFSEQFF. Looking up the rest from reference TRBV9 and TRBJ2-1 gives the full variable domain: DSGVTQTPKHLITATGQRVTLRCSPRSGDLSVYWYQQSLDQGLQFLIQYYNGEERAKGNILERFSAQQFPDLHSELNLSSLELGDSALYFCASSVAPLPSGIFSEQFFGPGTRLTVL.

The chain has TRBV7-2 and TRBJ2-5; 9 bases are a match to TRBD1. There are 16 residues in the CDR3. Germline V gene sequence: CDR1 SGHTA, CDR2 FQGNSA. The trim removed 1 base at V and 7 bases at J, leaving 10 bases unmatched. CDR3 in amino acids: CASSLVGQGLIGTQYF. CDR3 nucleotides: TGTGCCAGCAGCTTAGTAGGACAGGGGCTAATTGGGACCCAGTACTTC.

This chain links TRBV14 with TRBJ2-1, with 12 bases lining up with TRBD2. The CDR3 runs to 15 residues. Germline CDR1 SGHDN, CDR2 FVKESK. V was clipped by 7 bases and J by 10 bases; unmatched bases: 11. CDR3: CASTLDGLAGREQFF. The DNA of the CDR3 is TGTGCCAGCACCTTGGACGGACTAGCGGGACGGGAGCAGTTCTTC.

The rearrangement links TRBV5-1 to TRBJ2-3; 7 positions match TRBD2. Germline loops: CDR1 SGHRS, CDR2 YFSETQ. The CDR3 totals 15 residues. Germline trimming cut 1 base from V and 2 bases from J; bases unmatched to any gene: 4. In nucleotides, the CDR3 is TGCGCCAGCAGCTTGAGCGGGGCACCCACAGATACGCAGTATTTT. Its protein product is CASSLSGAPTDTQYF.

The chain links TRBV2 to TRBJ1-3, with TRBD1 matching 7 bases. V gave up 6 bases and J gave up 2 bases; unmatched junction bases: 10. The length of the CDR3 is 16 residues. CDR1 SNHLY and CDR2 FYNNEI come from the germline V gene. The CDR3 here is CASRPRERGPGNTIYF. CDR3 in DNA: TGTGCCAGCAGGCCCAGAGAGAGGGGGCCTGGAAACACCATATATTTT.